These T cell receptor beta chains were read from a single sample in a study of CD8+ T cells in alopecia areata. The method was immunoSEQ multiplex PCR; TCRdb's version includes in-frame clones alone and lacks a portion of them. The sample lists 200,000 to 250,000 clones; 35% to 45% were seen once. Material: CD4+ T cells sorted from blood, obtained at approximately week 30, from a patient treated with tofacitinib. The receptors come from a human donor with alopecia areata. Both conserved end residues are part of each CDR3.

j_gene	v_gene	CDR3aa
TRBJ1-1	TRBV5-1	CASSGGQGNMNTEAFF
TRBJ2-5	TRBV5-1	CASKTGGQETQYF
TRBJ2-7	TRBV29-1	CSVEVVTTPREQYF
TRBJ2-6	TRBV11-2	CASSPREAGANVLTF
TRBJ1-6	TRBV9	CASSVSGTHNSPLHF
TRBJ2-1	TRBV4-2	CASSPGWVEGKGVSNEQFF
TRBJ2-3	TRBV5-1	CASSLWLAGTDTQYF
TRBJ1-6	TRBV2	CASNPGPGSPLHF
TRBJ1-4	TRBV30	CAWSWGSLEKLFF
TRBJ1-2	TRBV25-1	CASSGNRTPRVGYTF
TRBJ2-3	TRBV6-1	CASTQTRDSHTQYF
TRBJ2-7	TRBV6-5	CASSSGTEQYF
TRBJ2-3	TRBV10-3	CAISEALAGGTSTDTQYF
TRBJ2-6	TRBV7-2	CASSLEPGANVLTF
TRBJ2-1	TRBV5-1	CASIPPGLEGGEQFF
TRBJ2-3	TRBV5-1	CAGAFGLAGDTQYF
TRBJ1-2	TRBV7-9	CASSLAEASGYTF
TRBJ1-5	TRBV6-6	CASSYGRENNQPQHF
TRBJ1-6	TRBV7-3	CASSLRGQGYSPLHF
TRBJ2-1	TRBV5-1	CASSLAFGRYNEQFF
TRBJ1-1	TRBV29-1	CSVEIVGTEAFF
TRBJ2-1	TRBV9	CASSVVGQGSNEQFF
TRBJ2-1	TRBV7-9	CASSRGTRNEQFF
TRBJ2-5	TRBV30	CAWTPGLATTLGETQYF
TRBJ2-1	TRBV27	CASSLYLGPGTLQNEQFF
TRBJ2-7	TRBV6-1	CASRTGGFYEQYF
TRBJ2-7	TRBV6-5	CASSSQYEQYF
TRBJ2-1	TRBV6-5	CASSQYRDLGEQFF
TRBJ2-7	TRBV4-1	CASSQVTSGRSTYEQYF
TRBJ1-1	TRBV30	CAWTRSAEGAFF
TRBJ1-5	TRBV9	CASSPRDSQPQHF
TRBJ2-2	TRBV25-1	CASSEASNTGELFF
TRBJ2-7	TRBV6-5	CASSYSSGGSSYEQYF
TRBJ1-2	TRBV7-9	CASTGTNYGYTF
TRBJ2-2	TRBV14	CASSQWITGELFF
TRBJ2-1	TRBV6-1	CASSVLFTGTSGSHEQFF
TRBJ2-5	TRBV5-4	CASSEQLGRGETQYF
TRBJ2-3	TRBV7-9	CASSLGVGTDTQYF
TRBJ2-5	TRBV19	CASSIWREETQYF
TRBJ2-6	TRBV6-5	CASSYKGAGANVLTF
TRBJ2-7	TRBV19	CASSTSGATYEQYF
TRBJ2-1	TRBV27	CASRPGQGNNDEQFF
TRBJ1-2	TRBV2	CASRERDRVGGYTF
TRBJ2-5	TRBV19	CASGATETQYF
TRBJ2-1	TRBV6-5	CASSFRDRGKNEQFF
TRBJ2-1	TRBV5-1	CASSLSRDRGVAYNEQFF
TRBJ1-2	TRBV28	CASSLNRHYGYTF
TRBJ1-5	TRBV10-3	CASNQQGGSQPQHF
TRBJ1-1	TRBV29-1	CSVGGQGNTEAFF
TRBJ1-6	TRBV15	CATSREGENSPLHF
TRBJ2-3	TRBV9	CASSSSGTDTQYF
TRBJ2-3	TRBV30	CAWSGGGLTDTQYF
TRBJ1-2	TRBV29-1	CSVELGRNYGYTF
TRBJ1-5	TRBV29-1	CSVGGAGPQHF
TRBJ1-2	TRBV2	CASRRTAEGYTF